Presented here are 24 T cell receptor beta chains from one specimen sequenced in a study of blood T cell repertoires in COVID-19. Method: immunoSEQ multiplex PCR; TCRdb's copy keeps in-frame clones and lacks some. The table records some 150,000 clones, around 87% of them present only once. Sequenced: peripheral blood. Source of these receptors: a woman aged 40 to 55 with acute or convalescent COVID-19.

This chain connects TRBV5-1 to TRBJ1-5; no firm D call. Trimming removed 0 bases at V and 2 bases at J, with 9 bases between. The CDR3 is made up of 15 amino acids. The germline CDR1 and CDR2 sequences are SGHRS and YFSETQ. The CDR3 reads CASSLGEFRNQPQHF. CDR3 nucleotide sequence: TGCGCCAGCAGCTTGGGAGAGTTTCGCAATCAGCCCCAGCATTTT. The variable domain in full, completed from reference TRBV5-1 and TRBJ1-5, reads KAGVTQTPRYLIKTRGQQVTLSCSPISGHRSVSWYQQTPGQGLQFLFEYFSETQRNKGNFPGRFSGRQFSNSRSEMNVSTLELGDSALYLCASSLGEFRNQPQHFGDGTRLSIL.

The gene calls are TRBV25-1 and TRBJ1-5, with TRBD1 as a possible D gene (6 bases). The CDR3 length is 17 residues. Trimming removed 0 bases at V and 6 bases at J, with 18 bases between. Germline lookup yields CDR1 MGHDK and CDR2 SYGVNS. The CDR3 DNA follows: TGTGCCAGCAGTGAATATTTGAGGGGGGGCGAGGGTCAGCCCCAGCATTTT. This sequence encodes CASSEYLRGGEGQPQHF.

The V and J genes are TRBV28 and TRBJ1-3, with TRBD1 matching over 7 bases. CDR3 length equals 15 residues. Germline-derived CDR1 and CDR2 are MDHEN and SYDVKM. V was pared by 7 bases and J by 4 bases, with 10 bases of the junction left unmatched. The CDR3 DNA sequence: TGTGCCAGCACGCCTGACAGGGTGGTGGGAAACACCATATATTTT. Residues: CASTPDRVVGNTIYF.

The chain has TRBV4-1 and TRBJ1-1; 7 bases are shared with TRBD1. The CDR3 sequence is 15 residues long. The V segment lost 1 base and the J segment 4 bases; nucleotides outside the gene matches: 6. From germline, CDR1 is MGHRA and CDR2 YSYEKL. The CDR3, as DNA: TGCGCCAGCAGCCAAGCCGACAGGGAGCGCACTGAAGCTTTCTTT. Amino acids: CASSQADRERTEAFF.

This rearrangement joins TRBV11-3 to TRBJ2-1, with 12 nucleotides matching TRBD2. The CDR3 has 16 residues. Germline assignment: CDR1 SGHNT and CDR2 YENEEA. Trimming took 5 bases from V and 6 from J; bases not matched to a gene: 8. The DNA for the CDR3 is TGTGCCAGCAGCCCGTCTAGCGGGGGGGGGTCCAATGAGCAGTTCTTC. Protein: CASSPSSGGGSNEQFF.

The CDR3 DNA reads as TGTGCCAGCAGCCACACCGGGACAGGCAAGTACAATGAGCAGTTCTTC. Translated, it gives CASSHTGTGKYNEQFF. The V call is TRBV7-8, the J call TRBJ2-1; the match to TRBD1 covers 8 bases. Trimming at V came to 5 bases and at J to 4 bases, leaving 10 bases not matched to a gene. This CDR3 has 16 residues. The V gene's germline CDR1 is SGHVS and CDR2 FQNEAQ.

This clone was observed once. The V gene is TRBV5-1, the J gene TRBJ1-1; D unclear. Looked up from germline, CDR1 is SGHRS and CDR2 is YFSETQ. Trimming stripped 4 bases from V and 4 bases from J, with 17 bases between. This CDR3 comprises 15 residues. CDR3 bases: TGCGCCAGCAGCCCCGTGATTTCGGGGTCCACTGAAGCTTTCTTT. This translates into CASSPVISGSTEAFF. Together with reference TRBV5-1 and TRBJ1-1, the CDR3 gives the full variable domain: KAGVTQTPRYLIKTRGQQVTLSCSPISGHRSVSWYQQTPGQGLQFLFEYFSETQRNKGNFPGRFSGRQFSNSRSEMNVSTLELGDSALYLCASSPVISGSTEAFFGQGTRLTVV.

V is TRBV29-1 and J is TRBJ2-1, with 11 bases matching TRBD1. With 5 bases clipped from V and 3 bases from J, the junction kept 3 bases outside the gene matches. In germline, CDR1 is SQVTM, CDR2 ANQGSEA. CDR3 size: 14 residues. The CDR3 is CSVSGTGGYNEQFF. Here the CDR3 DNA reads TGCAGCGTTTCCGGGACAGGGGGCTACAATGAGCAGTTCTTC.

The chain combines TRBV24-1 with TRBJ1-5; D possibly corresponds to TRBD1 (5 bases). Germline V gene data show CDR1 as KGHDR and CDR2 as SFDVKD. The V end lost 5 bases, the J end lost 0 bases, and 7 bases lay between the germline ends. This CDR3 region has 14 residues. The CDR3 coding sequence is TGTGCCACCAGTGTGGACAATAGCAATCAGCCCCAGCATTTT. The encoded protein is CATSVDNSNQPQHF.

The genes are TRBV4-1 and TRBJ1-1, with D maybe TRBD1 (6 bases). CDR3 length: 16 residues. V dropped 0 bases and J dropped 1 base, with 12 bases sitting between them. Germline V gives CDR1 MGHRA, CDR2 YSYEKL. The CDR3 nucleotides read TGCGCCAGCAGCCAAGAAGTCAGGGGATGGAACACTGAAGCTTTCTTT. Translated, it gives CASSQEVRGWNTEAFF.

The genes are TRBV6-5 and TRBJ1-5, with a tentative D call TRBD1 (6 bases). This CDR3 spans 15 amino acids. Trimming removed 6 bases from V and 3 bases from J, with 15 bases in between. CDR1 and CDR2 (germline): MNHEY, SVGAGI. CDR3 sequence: CASSHLTGVNQPQHF. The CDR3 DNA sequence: TGTGCCAGCAGCCACCTGACAGGAGTCAATCAGCCCCAGCATTTT.

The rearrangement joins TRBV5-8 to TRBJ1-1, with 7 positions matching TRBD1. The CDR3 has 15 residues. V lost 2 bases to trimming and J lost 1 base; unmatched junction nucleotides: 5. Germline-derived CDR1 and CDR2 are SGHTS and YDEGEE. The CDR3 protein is CASSFGQARNTEAFF. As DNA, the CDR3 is TGTGCCAGCAGCTTCGGACAGGCCCGGAACACTGAAGCTTTCTTT.

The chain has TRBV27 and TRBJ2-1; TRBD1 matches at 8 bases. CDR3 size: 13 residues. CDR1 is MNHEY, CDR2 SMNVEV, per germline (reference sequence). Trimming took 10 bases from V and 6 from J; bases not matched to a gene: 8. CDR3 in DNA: TGTGCCACCCAGGACAGGGCTCGCAATGAGCAGTTCTTC. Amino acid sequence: CATQDRARNEQFF.

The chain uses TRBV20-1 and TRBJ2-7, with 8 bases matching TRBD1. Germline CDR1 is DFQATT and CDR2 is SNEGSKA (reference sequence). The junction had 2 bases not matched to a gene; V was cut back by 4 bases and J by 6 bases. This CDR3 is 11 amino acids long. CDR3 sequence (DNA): TGCAGTGCTACAGGGGGCAGCGAGCAGTACTTC. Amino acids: CSATGGSEQYF.

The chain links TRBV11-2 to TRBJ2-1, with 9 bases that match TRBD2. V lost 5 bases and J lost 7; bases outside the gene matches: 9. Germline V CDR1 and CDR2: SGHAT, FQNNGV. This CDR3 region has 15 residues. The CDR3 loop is CASSPNSGRGNEQFF. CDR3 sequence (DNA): TGTGCCAGCAGCCCAAATAGCGGGAGAGGGAATGAGCAGTTCTTC.

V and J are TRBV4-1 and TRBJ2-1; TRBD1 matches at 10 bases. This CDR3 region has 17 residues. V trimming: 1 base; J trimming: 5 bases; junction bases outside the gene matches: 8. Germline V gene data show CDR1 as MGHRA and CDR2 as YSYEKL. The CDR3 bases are TGCGCCAGCAGCCAAGCCTCCGGGACAGGGGTCGACAATGAGCAGTTCTTC. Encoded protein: CASSQASGTGVDNEQFF.

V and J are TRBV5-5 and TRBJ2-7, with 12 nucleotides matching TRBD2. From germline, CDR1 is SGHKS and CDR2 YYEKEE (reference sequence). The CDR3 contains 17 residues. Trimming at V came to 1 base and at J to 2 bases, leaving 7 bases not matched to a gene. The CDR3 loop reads CASSLRLAGGLAYEQYF. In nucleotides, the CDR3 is TGTGCCAGCAGCTTGCGCCTAGCGGGGGGGCTCGCCTACGAGCAGTACTTC.

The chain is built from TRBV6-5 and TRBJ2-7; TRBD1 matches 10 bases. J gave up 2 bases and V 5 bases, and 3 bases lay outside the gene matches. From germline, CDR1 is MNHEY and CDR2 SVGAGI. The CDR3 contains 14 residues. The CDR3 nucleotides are TGTGCCAGCAGTATCGGGACAGGGGCCTACGAGCAGTACTTC. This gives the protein CASSIGTGAYEQYF.

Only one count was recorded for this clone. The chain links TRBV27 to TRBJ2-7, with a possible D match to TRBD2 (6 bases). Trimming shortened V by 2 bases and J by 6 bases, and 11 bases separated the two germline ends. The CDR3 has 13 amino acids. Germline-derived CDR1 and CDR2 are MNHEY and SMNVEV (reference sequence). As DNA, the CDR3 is TGTGCCAGCAGTTTACTGTGGGGGGTCGAGCAGTACTTC. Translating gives CASSLLWGVEQYF.

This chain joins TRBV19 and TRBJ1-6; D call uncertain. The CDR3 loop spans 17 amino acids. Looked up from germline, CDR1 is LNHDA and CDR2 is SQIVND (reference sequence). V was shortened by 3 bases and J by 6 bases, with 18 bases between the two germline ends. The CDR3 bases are TGTGCCAGTAGTATGCTCGCTGGACTGAACTTTAATTCACCCCTCCACTTT. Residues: CASSMLAGLNFNSPLHF.

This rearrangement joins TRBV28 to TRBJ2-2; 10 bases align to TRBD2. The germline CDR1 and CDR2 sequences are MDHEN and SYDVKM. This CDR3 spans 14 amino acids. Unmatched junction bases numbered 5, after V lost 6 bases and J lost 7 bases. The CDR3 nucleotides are TGTGCCAGCAGAGCAGCGGGGGGGCTCGGGGAGCTGTTTTTT. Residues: CASRAAGGLGELFF. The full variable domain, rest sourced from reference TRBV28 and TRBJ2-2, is DVKVTQSSRYLVKRTGEKVFLECVQDMDHENMFWYRQDPGLGLRLIYFSYDVKMKEKGDIPEGYSVSREKKERFSLILESASTNQTSMYLCASRAAGGLGELFFGEGSRLTVL.

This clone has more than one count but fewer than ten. This CDR3 is CASRSGLVYEQYF. Written as DNA, the CDR3 is TGTGCCAGCAGATCGGGACTAGTCTACGAGCAGTACTTC. The V gene is TRBV6-5, the J gene TRBJ2-7, with 8 bases that match TRBD2. Germline V lookup: CDR1 MNHEY, CDR2 SVGAGI. J was trimmed by 3 bases and V by 6 bases; bases with no gene match: 4. The length of the CDR3 is 13 residues.

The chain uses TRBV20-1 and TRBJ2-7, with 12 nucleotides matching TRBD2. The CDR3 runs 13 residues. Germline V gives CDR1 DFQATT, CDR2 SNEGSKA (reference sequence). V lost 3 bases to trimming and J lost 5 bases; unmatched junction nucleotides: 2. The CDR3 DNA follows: TGCAGTGCTAGTCGACTAGCGGGAGACGAGCAGTACTTC. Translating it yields CSASRLAGDEQYF.

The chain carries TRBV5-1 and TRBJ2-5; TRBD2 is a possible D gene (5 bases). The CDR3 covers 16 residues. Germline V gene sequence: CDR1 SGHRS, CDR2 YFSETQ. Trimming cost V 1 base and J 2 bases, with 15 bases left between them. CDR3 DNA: TGCGCCAGCAGCTTGAGTTCCGGGATCGGGCAAGAGACCCAGTACTTC. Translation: CASSLSSGIGQETQYF. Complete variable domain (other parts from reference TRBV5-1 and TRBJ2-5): KAGVTQTPRYLIKTRGQQVTLSCSPISGHRSVSWYQQTPGQGLQFLFEYFSETQRNKGNFPGRFSGRQFSNSRSEMNVSTLELGDSALYLCASSLSSGIGQETQYFGPGTRLLVL.